These 21 T cell receptor beta chains originate from one sample sequenced in a study of Ad26.COV2.S vaccination and SARS-CoV-2 variants (TCRdb year 2021). Libraries were made using the immunoSEQ multiplex PCR assay. TCRdb provides this immuneACCESS table in a form limited to in-frame rearrangements. Some clones are lacking; in checked studies, under half of them reflect an unresolved V gene, and why the rest are absent is not known. The sample records about 400,000 clones, over 75% of which are singletons. Around 1.8% of the sample belongs to the ten largest clones. Reading the label with the study, this specimen's treatment or condition is: approximately 18 received Ad26.COV2.S at low or high dose, single or two shots; roughly five received placebo; per-sample allocation not given. For vaccine and placebo recipients, the sequenced repertoires came from samples collected on day 63 after the first injection.

Sample: peripheral blood, taken in a trial of Ad26.COV2.S vaccine versus placebo. Source of these receptors: a person between 18 and 59 years old who received the Ad26.COV2.S COVID-19 vaccine or a placebo.

The gene calls are TRBV19 and TRBJ2-2, with D perhaps TRBD2 (6 bases). The CDR3 extends over 15 amino acids. The V gene's germline CDR1 is LNHDA and CDR2 SQIVND (reference sequence). V lost 9 bases and J lost 6, with 20 bases in between. As DNA, the CDR3 is TGTGCCAGCCGTCAGGAGGGGAGATTCGCCGGGGAGCTGTTTTTT. Translating it yields CASRQEGRFAGELFF.

The V and J genes are TRBV3-1 (or the pseudogene TRBV3-2) and TRBJ2-7; D is possibly TRBD1 (6 bases). V was pared by 0 bases and J by 10 bases, with 10 bases between. Germline V lookup: CDR1 LGHDT, CDR2 YNNKEL (reference sequence). This CDR3 comprises 12 residues. CDR3 residues: CASSQETGSQYF. DNA of the CDR3: TGTGCCAGCAGCCAAGAAACAGGGTCACAGTACTTC.

The chain employs TRBV19 and TRBJ1-4; D call uncertain. V was trimmed by 3 bases and J by 5 bases, leaving 10 bases between them. This CDR3 is 14 amino acids long. The germline gives CDR1 LNHDA, CDR2 SQIVND (reference sequence). This CDR3 is CASSILWENEKLFF. The CDR3 DNA reads TGTGCCAGTAGTATTCTGTGGGAGAATGAAAAACTGTTTTTT. Filled out from reference TRBV19 and TRBJ1-4, the complete variable domain reads DGGITQSPKYLFRKEGQNVTLSCEQNLNHDAMYWYRQDPGQGLRLIYYSQIVNDFQKGDIAEGYSVSREKKESFPLTVTSAQKNPTAFYLCASSILWENEKLFFGSGTQLSVL.

This sequence joins TRBV6-5 and TRBJ2-7; D gene uncertain. The CDR3 totals 11 residues. V lost 5 bases to trimming and J lost 6 bases, with 8 bases between them. CDR1 and CDR2 (germline): MNHEY, SVGAGI. This CDR3 is CASSRDSEQYF. Written as DNA, the CDR3 is TGTGCCAGCAGTCGCGATTCCGAGCAGTACTTC.

This clone was seen more than once but under ten times. The chain carries TRBV6-5 and TRBJ2-4; 12 positions agree with TRBD2. Germline loops: CDR1 MNHEY, CDR2 SVGAGI. J gave up 7 bases and V 6 bases, and 4 bases lay outside the gene matches. The length of the CDR3 is 14 residues. CDR3 DNA: TGTGCCAGCAGCGCGACTAGCGGGAGTAACATTCAGTACTTC. Protein: CASSATSGSNIQYF.

The chain joins TRBV15 to TRBJ2-1; D might be TRBD2 (6 bases). This CDR3 has 15 residues. The V end lost 3 bases, the J end lost 7 bases, and 16 bases lay between the germline ends. Germline V gene data show CDR1 as LNHNV and CDR2 as YYDKDF (reference sequence). CDR3 protein: CATSRRGGSGNEQFF. The CDR3 bases are TGTGCCACCAGCAGGAGAGGTGGGAGCGGGAATGAGCAGTTCTTC.

This clone is a singleton in its sample. The V call is TRBV28, the J call TRBJ2-1; tentatively, D is TRBD1 (6 bases). Germline CDR1 MDHEN, CDR2 SYDVKM. V was pared by 6 bases and J by 3 bases, with 15 bases between. This CDR3 region has 15 residues. CDR3 DNA sequence: TGTGCCAGCAGACTCCCGTTGACAGGCTACAATGAGCAGTTCTTC. This codes for CASRLPLTGYNEQFF. The complete variable domain, with remaining parts taken from reference TRBV28 and TRBJ2-1, reads DVKVTQSSRYLVKRTGEKVFLECVQDMDHENMFWYRQDPGLGLRLIYFSYDVKMKEKGDIPEGYSVSREKKERFSLILESASTNQTSMYLCASRLPLTGYNEQFFGPGTRLTVL.

This clone has only one observation. V is TRBV5-4 and J is TRBJ2-7, with D possibly being TRBD1 (6 bases). This CDR3 has 14 amino acids. Germline V gene data show CDR1 as SGHNT and CDR2 as YYREEE (reference sequence). Trimming pared 7 bases from V and 0 bases from J, leaving 14 bases between. In nucleotides, the CDR3 is TGTGCCAGCGGCCGGGACACATCCTCCTACGAGCAGTACTTC. It specifies CASGRDTSSYEQYF.

V gene TRBV28 combines with J gene TRBJ2-7; 8 bases map to TRBD1. This CDR3 has 16 residues. Germline CDR1 reads MDHEN; CDR2 reads SYDVKM. J lost 0 bases, V lost 7 bases, and 11 bases had no gene match. The CDR3 is CASTRQGLSSSYEQYF. Written as DNA, the CDR3 is TGTGCCAGCACCAGACAGGGGCTTTCTAGCTCCTACGAGCAGTACTTC.

V is TRBV11-2 and J is TRBJ2-7; 7 bases map to TRBD2. V lost 5 bases and J lost 4; bases outside the gene matches: 5. This CDR3 contains 13 residues. Germline V gene sequence: CDR1 SGHAT, CDR2 FQNNGV. The CDR3 loop reads CASSRSGGYEQYF. The CDR3 DNA reads TGTGCCAGCAGCCGTTCGGGGGGTTACGAGCAGTACTTC.

The chain recombines TRBV6-5 with TRBJ1-5; 7 nucleotides agree with TRBD1. With V trimmed by 8 bases and J by 1 base, 8 bases remained unmatched. The CDR3 consists of 15 residues. CDR1 is MNHEY, CDR2 SVGAGI, per germline. The CDR3: CASSRDSKSNQPQHF. The CDR3 nucleotides are TGTGCCAGCTCCCGGGACAGTAAGAGCAATCAGCCCCAGCATTTT.

The gene calls are TRBV21-1 and TRBJ1-5. TRBV21-1 is labeled a pseudogene. The CDR3 is 16 residues long. CDR3 DNA: TGTGCCAGCAGCAAAGTCTGGGGGTTTTGGGATCAGCCCCAGCATTTT. This encodes CASSKVWGFWDQPQHF.

The rearrangement links TRBV29-1 to TRBJ2-1, with 7 positions matching TRBD2. CDR1 is SQVTM and CDR2 is ANQGSEA in the germline V gene. Losses at the gene ends were 7 bases for V and 8 bases for J; bases not matched to a gene: 20. The CDR3 is 16 amino acids. The CDR3 nucleotides read TGCAGCGGTTTACTAGCGCTACACCTAAAGAAGCATGAGCAGTTCTTC. Protein: CSGLLALHLKKHEQFF.

This chain uses TRBV28 with TRBJ1-4; D unclear. Germline V gives CDR1 MDHEN, CDR2 SYDVKM. The CDR3 is 14 amino acids. Trimming took off 7 bases at V and 3 bases at J, with 12 bases between the two ends. CDR3 in amino acids: CASNAAEANEKLFF. CDR3 in DNA: TGTGCCAGCAATGCGGCAGAGGCTAATGAAAAACTGTTTTTT.

The genes are TRBV18 and TRBJ1-1; D unclear. Looked up from germline, CDR1 is KGHSH and CDR2 is LQKENI. This CDR3 comprises 14 residues. V was cut by 2 bases and J by 1 base, with 8 bases left in between. The CDR3 bases are TGTGCCAGCTCACCAGGATCCAAGAACACTGAAGCTTTCTTT. Its translation: CASSPGSKNTEAFF.

The sample holds a few counts of this clone. The chain links TRBV18 to TRBJ1-2; 8 bases are a match to TRBD1. There are 16 residues in the CDR3. Germline lookup yields CDR1 KGHSH and CDR2 LQKENI. The ends lost 4 bases at V and 4 bases at J; junction bases unmatched: 11. Written as DNA, the CDR3 is TGTGCCAGCTCACAAAACCTGCCAGGACAGGGCTATGGCTACACCTTC. Its translation: CASSQNLPGQGYGYTF.

This rearrangement joins TRBV7-8 to TRBJ2-2, with D possibly TRBD2 on 6 matching bases. Germline CDR1 SGHVS, CDR2 FQNEAQ. The CDR3 runs 17 residues. V was clipped by 1 base and J by 2 bases, with 14 bases between them. Here the CDR3 DNA reads TGTGCCAGCAGCTTAGAAGCGGGTGTACCTAACACCGGGGAGCTGTTTTTT. It yields the protein CASSLEAGVPNTGELFF. Full variable domain (remainder filled in from reference TRBV7-8 and TRBJ2-2): GAGVSQSPRYKVAKRGQDVALRCDPISGHVSLFWYQQALGQGPEFLTYFQNEAQLDKSGLPSDRFFAERPEGSVSTLKIQRTQQEDSAVYLCASSLEAGVPNTGELFFGEGSRLTVL.

The chain has TRBV3-1 (or the pseudogene TRBV3-2) and TRBJ1-1, with a possible D match to TRBD1 (5 bases). The germline V gene has CDR1 LGHDT and CDR2 YNNKEL (reference sequence). The CDR3 is made up of 14 amino acids. The V and J ends lost 4 bases and 5 bases respectively, with 14 bases between them. CDR3 sequence: CASSLEGQKTEAFF. CDR3 DNA sequence: TGTGCCAGCAGCCTAGAGGGGCAGAAAACTGAAGCTTTCTTT.

The rearrangement links TRBV2 to TRBJ1-1; 9 bases fit TRBD1. This CDR3 comprises 14 residues. J was trimmed by 5 bases and V by 8 bases; bases with no gene match: 9. Germline V lookup: CDR1 SNHLY, CDR2 FYNNEI. CDR3 sequence reads: CASRGQGHETEAFF. The CDR3 DNA reads as TGTGCCAGCCGAGGACAGGGGCATGAGACTGAAGCTTTCTTT.

CDR3 protein: CATSRVRGNTEAFF. CDR3 in DNA: TGTGCCACCAGCAGAGTCAGGGGTAACACTGAAGCTTTCTTT. This rearrangement joins TRBV15 to TRBJ1-1, with D perhaps TRBD1 (6 bases). Germline lookup yields CDR1 LNHNV and CDR2 YYDKDF (reference sequence). The CDR3 has 14 amino acids. V was pared by 1 base and J by 2 bases, with 8 bases between.

The gene calls are TRBV21-1 and TRBJ2-1. TRBV21-1 is noted as a pseudogene. The length of the CDR3 is 16 residues. The chain's CDR3 is CASSKEGMGAYNEQFF. CDR3 coding DNA: TGTGCCAGCAGCAAAGAAGGAATGGGTGCCTACAATGAGCAGTTCTTC.